Below are 14 T cell receptor beta chains sequenced from a single sample in a study of human T cells and chemical hapten exposure. TCRdb re-called the RACE reads with MiXCR, one entry per CDR3 protein. The sample yields about 300,000 distinct CDR3 sequences, roughly 6% seen once. The time point here: pre-sensitization, week 0. Treatment here: therapeutic diphenylcyclopropenone sensitization with weekly scalp DPC. Sequences were derived from whole blood, sampled in connection with sensitization to the hapten diphenylcyclopropenone (DPC). The source is a woman younger than 35 with alopecia areata. Some clones in this sample may be carry-over from other donors' samples.

In its sample, this clonotype was seen a few times. V usage is TRBV6-6 and J usage is TRBJ1-5; a possible D gene is TRBD1 (5 bases). From germline, CDR1 is MNHNY and CDR2 SVGAGI (reference sequence). Trimming pared 4 bases from V and 7 bases from J, leaving 17 bases between. The CDR3 runs to 15 residues. DNA of the CDR3: TGTGCCAGCAGTTCCCGGACGGGGGATCAACAGCCCCAGCATTTT. Protein sequence: CASSSRTGDQQPQHF.

The chain employs TRBV6-6 and TRBJ1-5; perhaps TRBD1 as D (5 bases). The V gene lost 10 bases and the J gene lost 0 bases, with 16 bases spanning the gap. The CDR3 sequence is 15 residues long. Germline V CDR1 and CDR2: MNHNY, SVGAGI (reference sequence). As DNA, the CDR3 is TGTGCCAACAGCACCCTAGGGGATAGCAATCAGCCCCAGCATTTT. Translated, it gives CANSTLGDSNQPQHF.

This sequence joins TRBV4-1 and TRBJ1-5, with D possibly matching TRBD1 (5 bases). Germline CDR1 MGHRA, CDR2 YSYEKL. This CDR3 is built from 18 residues. V dropped 0 bases and J dropped 4 bases, with 19 bases sitting between them. CDR3 nucleotide sequence: TGCGCCAGCAGCCAAGAGGGGCAGGTCGCAGAAGGGAATCAGCCCCAGCATTTT. It yields the protein CASSQEGQVAEGNQPQHF.

The rearrangement links TRBV6-6 to TRBJ2-7; 11 bases match TRBD1. Germline values: CDR1 MNHNY, CDR2 SVGAGI (reference sequence). The CDR3 has 18 amino acids. Trimming cost V 6 bases and J 3 bases; bases outside gene matches: 16. The CDR3 protein is CASSSLLNRGTGGYEQYF. CDR3 in DNA: TGTGCCAGCAGCTCTCTTCTTAATCGCGGGACAGGGGGCTACGAGCAGTACTTC.

V and J are TRBV4-3 and TRBJ2-3, with 12 bases lining up with TRBD2. The CDR3 is 19 amino acids. J gave up 1 base and V 0 bases, and 8 bases lay outside the gene matches. Germline CDR1 LGHNA, CDR2 YSLEER. The CDR3, as DNA: TGCGCCAGCAGCCAAGATCACGGAAGACTAGCGGGAGGCACAGATACGCAGTATTTT. Amino acid sequence: CASSQDHGRLAGGTDTQYF.

This clonotype was seen a few times. The gene calls are TRBV5-4 and TRBJ1-3; D is perhaps TRBD1 (5 bases). Trimming removed 4 bases from V and 4 bases from J, with 15 bases in between. The germline V gene encodes CDR1 SGHNT and CDR2 YYREEE (reference sequence). The CDR3 consists of 15 residues. CDR3 sequence (DNA): TGTGCCAGCAGCCAAAACCAGGGAACCGGAAACACCATATATTTT. Translated: CASSQNQGTGNTIYF.

This clonotype has ten or more counts. The rearrangement joins TRBV6-5 to TRBJ1-6; unclear D gene. Trimming took off 6 bases at V and 5 bases at J, with 14 bases between the two ends. Germline V gives CDR1 MNHEY, CDR2 SVGAGI. This CDR3 is built from 15 residues. In nucleotides, the CDR3 is TGTGCCAGCAGCCGATCCCGGGATAATAATTCACCCCTCCACTTT. Amino acids: CASSRSRDNNSPLHF.

This clonotype has ten or more counts. The CDR3 reads CASSELAGGPDTQYF. CDR3 sequence (DNA): TGTGCCAGCAGTGAACTAGCGGGGGGGCCAGATACGCAGTATTTT. V usage is TRBV6-1 and J usage is TRBJ2-3; 12 bases match TRBD2. After removal of 2 bases from V and 4 bases from J, the junction contained 1 base not matched to a gene. This CDR3 has 15 amino acids. In germline, CDR1 is MNHNS, CDR2 SASEGT.

This clonotype has a handful of counts. The chain is built from TRBV19 and TRBJ1-6; the D is unclear. The CDR3 spans 17 residues. Trimming left V 3 bases short and J 0 bases short, with 12 bases between. Germline values: CDR1 LNHDA, CDR2 SQIVND (reference sequence). DNA of the CDR3: TGTGCCAGTAGTATCGGTGGAATCAGCTCCTATAATTCACCCCTCCACTTT. Amino acids: CASSIGGISSYNSPLHF.

The table lists this clonotype with many counts. The germline gene is not matched at one end of the junction; a read error may be the cause. The genes are TRBV12-3 or TRBV12-4 and TRBJ1-2; D is ambiguous. The length of the CDR3 is 12 residues. The CDR3 loop is CASSLGFGESFF. CDR3 nucleotides: TGTGCCAGCAGTTTAGGGTTCGGGGAAAGTTTCTTC.

DNA for the CDR3: TGCGCCAGCAGCTTGCTTTTCGAGACAGGGGACTACGAGCAGTACTTC. Translation: CASSLLFETGDYEQYF. The chain has TRBV5-1 and TRBJ2-7; 8 bases map to TRBD1. This CDR3 has 16 amino acids. CDR1 is SGHRS and CDR2 is YFSETQ in the germline V gene. The trim removed 1 base at V and 3 bases at J, leaving 9 bases unmatched.

Only one count was recorded for this clonotype. The chain has TRBV3-1 and TRBJ2-3, with D tentatively TRBD2 (6 bases). The V gene's germline CDR1 is LGHDT and CDR2 YNNKEL (reference sequence). V was cut by 7 bases and J by 3 bases, with 11 bases left in between. There are 13 residues in the CDR3. The DNA for the CDR3 is TGTGCCAGCACCCTAGCGAGAACAGATACGCAGTATTTT. Protein sequence: CASTLARTDTQYF.

The chain uses TRBV13 and TRBJ1-1; 7 positions agree with TRBD1. CDR1 PRHDT and CDR2 FYEKMQ come from the germline V gene (reference sequence). The CDR3 length is 16 residues. The V gene end was trimmed by 4 bases and the J gene end by 3 bases; junction bases not matched to a gene: 11. The CDR3, as DNA: TGTGCCAGCAGCTGGACTCAAGAGGGGGCGTACACTGAAGCTTTCTTT. Its protein product is CASSWTQEGAYTEAFF.

The J gene is TRBJ1-5, the V gene TRBV2, with D perhaps matching TRBD1 (5 bases). Trimming took off 3 bases at V and 6 bases at J, with 6 bases between the two ends. From germline, CDR1 is SNHLY and CDR2 FYNNEI. The CDR3 has 12 amino acids. Here the CDR3 reads CASSDDSQPQHF. CDR3 DNA sequence: TGTGCCAGCAGTGACGACAGTCAGCCCCAGCATTTT.